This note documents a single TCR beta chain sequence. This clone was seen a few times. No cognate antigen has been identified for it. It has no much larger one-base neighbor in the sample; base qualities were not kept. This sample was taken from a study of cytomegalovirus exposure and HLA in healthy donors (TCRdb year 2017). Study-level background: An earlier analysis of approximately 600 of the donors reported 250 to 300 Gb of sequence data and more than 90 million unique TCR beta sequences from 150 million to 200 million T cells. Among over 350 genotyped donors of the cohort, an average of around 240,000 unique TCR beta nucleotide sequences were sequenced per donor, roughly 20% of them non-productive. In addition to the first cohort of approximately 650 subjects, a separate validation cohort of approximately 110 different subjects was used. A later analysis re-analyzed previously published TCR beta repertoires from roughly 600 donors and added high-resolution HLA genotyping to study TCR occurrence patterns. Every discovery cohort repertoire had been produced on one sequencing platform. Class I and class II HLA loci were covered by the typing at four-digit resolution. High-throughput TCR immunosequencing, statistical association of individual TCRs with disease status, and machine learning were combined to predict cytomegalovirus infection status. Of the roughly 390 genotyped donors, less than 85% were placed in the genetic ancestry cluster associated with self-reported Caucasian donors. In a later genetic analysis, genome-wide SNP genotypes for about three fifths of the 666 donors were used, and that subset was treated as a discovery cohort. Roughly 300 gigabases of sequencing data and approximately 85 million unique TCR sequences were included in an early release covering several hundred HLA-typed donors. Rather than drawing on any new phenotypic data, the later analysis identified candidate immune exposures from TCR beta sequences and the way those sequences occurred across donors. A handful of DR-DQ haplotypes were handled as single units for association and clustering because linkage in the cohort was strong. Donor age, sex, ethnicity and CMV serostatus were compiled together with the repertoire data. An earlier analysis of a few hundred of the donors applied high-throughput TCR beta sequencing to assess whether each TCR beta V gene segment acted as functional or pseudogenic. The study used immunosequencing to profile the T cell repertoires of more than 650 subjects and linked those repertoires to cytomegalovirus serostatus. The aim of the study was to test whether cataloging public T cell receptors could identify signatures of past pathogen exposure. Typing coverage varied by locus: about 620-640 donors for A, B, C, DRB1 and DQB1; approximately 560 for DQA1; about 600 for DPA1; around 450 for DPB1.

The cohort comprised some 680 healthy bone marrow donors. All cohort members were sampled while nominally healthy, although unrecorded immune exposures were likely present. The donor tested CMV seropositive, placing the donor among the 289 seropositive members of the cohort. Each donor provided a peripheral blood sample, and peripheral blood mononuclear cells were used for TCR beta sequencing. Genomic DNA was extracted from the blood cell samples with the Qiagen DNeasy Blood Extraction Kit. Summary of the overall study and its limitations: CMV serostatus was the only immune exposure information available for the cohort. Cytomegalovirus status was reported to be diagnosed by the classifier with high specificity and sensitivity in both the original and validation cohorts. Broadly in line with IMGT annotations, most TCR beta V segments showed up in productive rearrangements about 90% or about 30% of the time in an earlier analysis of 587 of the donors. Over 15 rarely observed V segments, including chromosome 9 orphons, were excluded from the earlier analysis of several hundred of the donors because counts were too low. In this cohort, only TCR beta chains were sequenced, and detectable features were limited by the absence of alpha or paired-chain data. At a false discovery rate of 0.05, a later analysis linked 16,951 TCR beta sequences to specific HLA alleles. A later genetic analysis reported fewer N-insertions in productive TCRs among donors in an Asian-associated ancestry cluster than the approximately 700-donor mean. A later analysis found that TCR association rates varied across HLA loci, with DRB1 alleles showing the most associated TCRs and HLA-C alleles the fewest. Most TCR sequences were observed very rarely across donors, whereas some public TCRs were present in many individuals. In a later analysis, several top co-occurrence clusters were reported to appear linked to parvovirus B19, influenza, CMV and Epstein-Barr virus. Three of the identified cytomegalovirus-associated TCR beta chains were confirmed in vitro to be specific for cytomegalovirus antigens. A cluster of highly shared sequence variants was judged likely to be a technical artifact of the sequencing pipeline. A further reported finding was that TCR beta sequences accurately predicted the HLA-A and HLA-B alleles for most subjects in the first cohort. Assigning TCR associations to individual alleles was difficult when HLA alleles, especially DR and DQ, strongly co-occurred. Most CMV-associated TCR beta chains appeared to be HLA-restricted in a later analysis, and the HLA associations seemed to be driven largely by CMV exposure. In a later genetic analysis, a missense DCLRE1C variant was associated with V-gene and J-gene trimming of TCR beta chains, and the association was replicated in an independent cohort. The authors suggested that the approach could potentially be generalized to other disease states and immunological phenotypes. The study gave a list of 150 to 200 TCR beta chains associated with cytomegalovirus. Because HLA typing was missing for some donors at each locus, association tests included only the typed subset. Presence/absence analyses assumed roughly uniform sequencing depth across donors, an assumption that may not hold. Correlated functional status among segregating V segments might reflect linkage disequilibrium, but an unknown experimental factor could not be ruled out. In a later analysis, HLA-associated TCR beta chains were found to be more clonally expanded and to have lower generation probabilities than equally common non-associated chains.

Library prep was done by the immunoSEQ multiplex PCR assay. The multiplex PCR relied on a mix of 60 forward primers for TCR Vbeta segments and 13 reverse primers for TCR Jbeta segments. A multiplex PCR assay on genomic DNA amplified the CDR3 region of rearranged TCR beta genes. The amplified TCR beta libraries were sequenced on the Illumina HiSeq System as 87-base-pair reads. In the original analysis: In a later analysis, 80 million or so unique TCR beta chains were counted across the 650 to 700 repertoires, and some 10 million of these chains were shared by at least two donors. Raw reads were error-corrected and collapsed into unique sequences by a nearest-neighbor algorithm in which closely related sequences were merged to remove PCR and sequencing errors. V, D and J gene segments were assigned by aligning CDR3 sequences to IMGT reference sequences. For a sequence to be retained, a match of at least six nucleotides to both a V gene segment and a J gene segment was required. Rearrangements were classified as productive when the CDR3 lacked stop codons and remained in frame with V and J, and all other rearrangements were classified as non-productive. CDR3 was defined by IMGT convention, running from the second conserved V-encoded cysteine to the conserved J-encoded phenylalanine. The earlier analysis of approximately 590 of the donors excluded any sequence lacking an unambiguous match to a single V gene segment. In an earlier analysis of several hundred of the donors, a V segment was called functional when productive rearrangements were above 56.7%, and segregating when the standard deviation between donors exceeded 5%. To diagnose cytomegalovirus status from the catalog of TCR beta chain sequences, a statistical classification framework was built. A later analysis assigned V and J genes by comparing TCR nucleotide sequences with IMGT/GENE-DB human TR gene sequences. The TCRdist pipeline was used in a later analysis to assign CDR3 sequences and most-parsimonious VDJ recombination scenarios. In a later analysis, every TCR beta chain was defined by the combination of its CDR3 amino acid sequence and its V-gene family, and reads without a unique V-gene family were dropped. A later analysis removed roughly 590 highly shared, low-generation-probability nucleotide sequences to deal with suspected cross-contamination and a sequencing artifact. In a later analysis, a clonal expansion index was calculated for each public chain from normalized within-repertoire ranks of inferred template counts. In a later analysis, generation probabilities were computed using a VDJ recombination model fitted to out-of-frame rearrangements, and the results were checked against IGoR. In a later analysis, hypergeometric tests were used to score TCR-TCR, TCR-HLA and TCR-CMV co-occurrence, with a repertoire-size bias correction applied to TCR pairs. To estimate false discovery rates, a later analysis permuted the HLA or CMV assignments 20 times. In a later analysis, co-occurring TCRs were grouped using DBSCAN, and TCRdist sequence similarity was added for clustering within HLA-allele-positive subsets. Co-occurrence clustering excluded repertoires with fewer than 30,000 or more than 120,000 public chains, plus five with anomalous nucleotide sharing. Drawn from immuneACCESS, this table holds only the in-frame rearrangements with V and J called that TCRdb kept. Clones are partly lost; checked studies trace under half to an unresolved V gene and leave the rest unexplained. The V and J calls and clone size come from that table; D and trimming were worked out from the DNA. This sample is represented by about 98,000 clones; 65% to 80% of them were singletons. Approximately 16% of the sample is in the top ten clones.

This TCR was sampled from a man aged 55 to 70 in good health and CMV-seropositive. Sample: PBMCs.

The DNA is TGCGCCAGCAGCCTCATAGCTAACAGGGACCATTACTGGGCCGGCGAGCAGTACTTC. This sequence encodes CASSLIANRDHYWAGEQYF. This receptor chain uses TRBV4-3 and TRBJ2-7; TRBD1 could be the D gene, as 6 bases match. The germline V gene provides CDR1 LGHNA and CDR2 YSLEER. V is pared back by 4 bases and J by 6 bases, with 31 bases lying between the germline termini. Reading from cysteine to phenylalanine, the CDR3 counts 19 amino acids. Only CDR3 DNA is held: 57 bases, read in frame from base 1.